The clone carrying this T cell receptor (beta chain) is medium-sized by frequency. Its specificity is unknown. One tube held mixed TRB-A and TRB-B primer pools for touch-down PCR. TCRdb re-called the multiplex PCR reads; every CDR3 protein appears as one record, without DNA. The listing records 2,000 to 2,500 distinct CDR3 sequences. Germline CDR1 MNHNS, CDR2 SASEGT. The CDR3 length is 16 residues. This specimen belongs to a study of T cell clusters in autoimmune cytopenias. The study, taken as a whole, reports: Comparing secondary cytopenia with chronic lymphocytic leukemia showed no cluster-lack signature, apparently masked by lymphoma repertoire.

Roughly 38,000 genome equivalents of blood DNA were amplified for TRB. The TCR comes from a human donor with an autoimmune cytopenia or autoimmune hepatitis (not recorded which). The specimen sequenced was peripheral blood. V and J are TRBV6-1 and TRBJ2-5; TCRdb proposes TRBD1, but this gene call is untestable without DNA. CDR3 sequence reads: CASSALTGTGQETQYF.